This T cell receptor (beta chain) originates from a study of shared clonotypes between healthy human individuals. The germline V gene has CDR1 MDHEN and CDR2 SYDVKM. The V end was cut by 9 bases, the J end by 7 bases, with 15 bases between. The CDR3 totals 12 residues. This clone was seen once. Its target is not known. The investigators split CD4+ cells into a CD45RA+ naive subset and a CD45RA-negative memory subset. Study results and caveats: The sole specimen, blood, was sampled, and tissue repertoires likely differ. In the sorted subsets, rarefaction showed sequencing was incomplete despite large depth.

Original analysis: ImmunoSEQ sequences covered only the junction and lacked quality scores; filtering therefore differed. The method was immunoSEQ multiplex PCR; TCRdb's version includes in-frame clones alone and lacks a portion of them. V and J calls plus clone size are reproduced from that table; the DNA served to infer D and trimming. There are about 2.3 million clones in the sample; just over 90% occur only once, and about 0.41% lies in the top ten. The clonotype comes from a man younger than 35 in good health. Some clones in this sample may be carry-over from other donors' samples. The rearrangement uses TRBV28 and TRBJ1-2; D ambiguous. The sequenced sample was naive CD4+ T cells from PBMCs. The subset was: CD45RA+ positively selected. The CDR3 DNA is TGTGCCAGTTACTCCGGCGGGTTTGGCTACACCTTC. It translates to CASYSGGFGYTF.